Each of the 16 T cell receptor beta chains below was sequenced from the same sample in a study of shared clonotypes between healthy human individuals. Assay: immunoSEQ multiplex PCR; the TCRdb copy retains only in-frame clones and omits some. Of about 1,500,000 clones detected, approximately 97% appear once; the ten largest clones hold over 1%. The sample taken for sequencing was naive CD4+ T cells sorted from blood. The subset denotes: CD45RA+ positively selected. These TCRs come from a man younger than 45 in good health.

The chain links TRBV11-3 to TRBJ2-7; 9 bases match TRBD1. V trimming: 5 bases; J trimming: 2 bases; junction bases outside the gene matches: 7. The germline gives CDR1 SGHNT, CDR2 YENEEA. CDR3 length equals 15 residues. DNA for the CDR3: TGTGCCAGCAGCCAAGAGACAGGGGGAACCTACGAGCAGTACTTC. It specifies CASSQETGGTYEQYF. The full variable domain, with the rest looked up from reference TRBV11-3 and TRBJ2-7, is EAGVVQSPRYKIIEKKQPVAFWCNPISGHNTLYWYLQNLGQGPELLIRYENEEAVDDSQLPKDRFSAERLKGVDSTLKIQPAELGDSAVYLCASSQETGGTYEQYFGPGTRLTVT.

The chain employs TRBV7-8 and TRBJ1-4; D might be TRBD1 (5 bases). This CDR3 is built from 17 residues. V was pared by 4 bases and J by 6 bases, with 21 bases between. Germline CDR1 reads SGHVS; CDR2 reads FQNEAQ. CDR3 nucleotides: TGTGCCAGCAGCTGGGCCCAGGATACGGGAGGGGATGAAAAACTGTTTTTT. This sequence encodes CASSWAQDTGGDEKLFF.

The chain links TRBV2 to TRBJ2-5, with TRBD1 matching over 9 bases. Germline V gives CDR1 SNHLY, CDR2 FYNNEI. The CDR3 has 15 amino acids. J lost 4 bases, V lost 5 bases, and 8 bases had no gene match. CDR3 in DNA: TGTGCCAGCAGTCACGACAGGGGGGACGGAGAGACCCAGTACTTC. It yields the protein CASSHDRGDGETQYF. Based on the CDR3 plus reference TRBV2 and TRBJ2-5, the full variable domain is EPEVTQTPSHQVTQMGQEVILRCVPISNHLYFYWYRQILGQKVEFLVSFYNNEISEKSEIFDDQFSVERPDGSNFTLKIRSTKLEDSAMYFCASSHDRGDGETQYFGPGTRLLVL.

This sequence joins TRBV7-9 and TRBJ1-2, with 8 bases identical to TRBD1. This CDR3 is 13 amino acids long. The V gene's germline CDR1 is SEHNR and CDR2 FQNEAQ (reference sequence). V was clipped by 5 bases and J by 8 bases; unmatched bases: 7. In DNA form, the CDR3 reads TGTGCCAGCAGCGTTACAGGGGGTTTAGGCTACACCTTC. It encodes CASSVTGGLGYTF.

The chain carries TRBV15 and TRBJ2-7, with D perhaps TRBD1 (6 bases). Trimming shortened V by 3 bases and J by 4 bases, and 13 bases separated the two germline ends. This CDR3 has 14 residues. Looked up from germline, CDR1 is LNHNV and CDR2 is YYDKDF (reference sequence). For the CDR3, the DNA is TGTGCCACCAGCAGGGAGGTGCAGGGGTACGAGCAGTACTTC. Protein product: CATSREVQGYEQYF.

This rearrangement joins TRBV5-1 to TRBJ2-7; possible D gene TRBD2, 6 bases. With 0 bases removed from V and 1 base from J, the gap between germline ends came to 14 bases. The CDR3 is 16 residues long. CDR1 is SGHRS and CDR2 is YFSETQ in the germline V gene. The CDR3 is CASSLEVTGLSYEQYF. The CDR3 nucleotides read TGCGCCAGCAGCTTGGAGGTAACAGGACTATCCTACGAGCAGTACTTC.

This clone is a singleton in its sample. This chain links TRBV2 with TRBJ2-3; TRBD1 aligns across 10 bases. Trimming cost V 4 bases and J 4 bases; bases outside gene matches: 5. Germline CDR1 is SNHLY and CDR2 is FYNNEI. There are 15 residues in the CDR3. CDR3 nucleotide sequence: TGTGCCAGCAGTGGGGACAGGGGCAACCCAGATACGCAGTATTTT. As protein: CASSGDRGNPDTQYF.

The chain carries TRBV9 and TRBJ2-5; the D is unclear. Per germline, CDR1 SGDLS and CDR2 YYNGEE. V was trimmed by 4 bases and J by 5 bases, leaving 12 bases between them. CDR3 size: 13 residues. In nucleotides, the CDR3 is TGTGCCAGCAGCAAGGGTCCAGCGGAGACCCAGTACTTC. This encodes CASSKGPAETQYF.

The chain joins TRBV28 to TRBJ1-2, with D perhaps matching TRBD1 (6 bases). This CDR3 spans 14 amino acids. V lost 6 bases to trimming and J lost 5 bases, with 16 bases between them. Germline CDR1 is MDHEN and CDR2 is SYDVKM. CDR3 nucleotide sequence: TGTGCCAGCAGCAACCAACAGGGCGGATATGGCTACACCTTC. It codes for CASSNQQGGYGYTF.

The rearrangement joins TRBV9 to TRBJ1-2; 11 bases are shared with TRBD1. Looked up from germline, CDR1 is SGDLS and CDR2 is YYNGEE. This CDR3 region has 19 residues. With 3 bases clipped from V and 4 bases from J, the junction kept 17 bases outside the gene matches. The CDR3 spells CASSARPGTGGGTVYGYTF. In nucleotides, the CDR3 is TGTGCCAGCAGCGCCAGACCCGGGACAGGGGGAGGGACAGTCTATGGCTACACCTTC.

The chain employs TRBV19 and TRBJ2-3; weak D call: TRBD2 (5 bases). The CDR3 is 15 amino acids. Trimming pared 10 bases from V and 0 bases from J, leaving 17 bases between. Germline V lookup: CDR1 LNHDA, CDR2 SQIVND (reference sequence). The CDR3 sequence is CATGVLAASTDTQYF. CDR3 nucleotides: TGTGCCACCGGGGTCCTCGCGGCTAGCACAGATACGCAGTATTTT. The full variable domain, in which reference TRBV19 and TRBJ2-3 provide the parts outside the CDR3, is DGGITQSPKYLFRKEGQNVTLSCEQNLNHDAMYWYRQDPGQGLRLIYYSQIVNDFQKGDIAEGYSVSREKKESFPLTVTSAQKNPTAFYLCATGVLAASTDTQYFGPGTRLTVL.

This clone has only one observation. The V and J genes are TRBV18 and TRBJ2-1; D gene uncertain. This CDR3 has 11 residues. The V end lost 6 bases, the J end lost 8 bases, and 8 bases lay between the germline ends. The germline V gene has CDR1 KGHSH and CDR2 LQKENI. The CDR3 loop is CASSPQYEQFF. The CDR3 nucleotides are TGTGCCAGCTCCCCCCAGTATGAGCAGTTCTTC.

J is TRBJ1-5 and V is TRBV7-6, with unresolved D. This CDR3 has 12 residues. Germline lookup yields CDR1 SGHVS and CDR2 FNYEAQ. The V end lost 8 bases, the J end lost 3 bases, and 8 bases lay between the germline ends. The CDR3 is CASVQDNQPQHF. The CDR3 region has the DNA TGTGCCAGCGTTCAGGACAATCAGCCCCAGCATTTT.

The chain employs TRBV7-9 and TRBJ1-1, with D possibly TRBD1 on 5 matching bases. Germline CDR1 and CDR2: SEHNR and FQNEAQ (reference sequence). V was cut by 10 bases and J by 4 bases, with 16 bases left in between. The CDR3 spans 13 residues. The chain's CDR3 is CATHRQRGTEAFF. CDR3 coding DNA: TGTGCCACACATAGACAGCGAGGCACTGAAGCTTTCTTT.

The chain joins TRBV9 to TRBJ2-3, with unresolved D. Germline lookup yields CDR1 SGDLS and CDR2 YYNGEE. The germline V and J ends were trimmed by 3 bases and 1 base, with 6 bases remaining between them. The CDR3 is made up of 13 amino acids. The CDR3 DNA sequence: TGTGCCAGCAGCGGGTGGGGCACAGATACGCAGTATTTT. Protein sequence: CASSGWGTDTQYF. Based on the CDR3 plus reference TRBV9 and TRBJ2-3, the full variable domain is DSGVTQTPKHLITATGQRVTLRCSPRSGDLSVYWYQQSLDQGLQFLIQYYNGEERAKGNILERFSAQQFPDLHSELNLSSLELGDSALYFCASSGWGTDTQYFGPGTRLTVL.

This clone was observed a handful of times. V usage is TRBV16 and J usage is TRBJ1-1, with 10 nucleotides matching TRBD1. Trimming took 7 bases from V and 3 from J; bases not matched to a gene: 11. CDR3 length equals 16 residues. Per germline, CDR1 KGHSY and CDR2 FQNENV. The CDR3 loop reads CASTLTGGHSYTEAFF. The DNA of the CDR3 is TGTGCCAGCACCTTGACAGGGGGCCACTCATACACTGAAGCTTTCTTT.